The next 31 T cell receptor beta chains were all read from a single sample in a study of cytomegalovirus exposure and HLA in healthy donors. PCR employed 60 Vbeta and 13 Jbeta primers. Clones were sequenced by immunoSEQ multiplex PCR, and TCRdb holds only the in-frame ones, with some missing. The sample shows about 300,000 clones, roughly 85% of them seen only once. The sequenced sample consisted of PBMCs. These receptors originate from a man aged 35-49 years in good health and CMV-seropositive.

This chain connects TRBV25-1 to TRBJ2-5; 7 nucleotides agree with TRBD2. Germline lookup yields CDR1 MGHDK and CDR2 SYGVNS. V gave up 2 bases and J gave up 5 bases; unmatched junction bases: 14. The CDR3 has 17 residues. CDR3 nucleotide sequence: TGTGCCAGCAGTGAAAATCCGGGACTACCGATAGGGGAGACCCAGTACTTC. This translates into CASSENPGLPIGETQYF.

The CDR3 here is CASSLRGQGLNEQYF. Written as DNA, the CDR3 is TGCGCCAGCAGCTTGCGAGGACAGGGGTTAAACGAGCAGTACTTC. The chain is built from TRBV5-1 and TRBJ2-7, with 9 bases aligning to TRBD1. CDR1 is SGHRS, CDR2 YFSETQ, per germline. J lost 5 bases, V lost 1 base, and 7 bases had no gene match. This CDR3 is built from 15 residues.

The chain is built from TRBV10-2 and TRBJ2-6, with D possibly being TRBD1 (6 bases). Per germline, CDR1 WSHSY and CDR2 SAAADI. The CDR3 is 17 residues long. Trimming stripped 5 bases from V and 4 bases from J, with 18 bases between. The CDR3 is CASSSWGLGSGANVLTF. As DNA, the CDR3 is TGCGCCAGCAGTTCCTGGGGGCTTGGCTCGGGGGCCAACGTCCTGACTTTC.

V usage is TRBV28 and J usage is TRBJ2-2; 7 nucleotides agree with TRBD2. This CDR3 has 16 amino acids. Germline CDR1 reads MDHEN; CDR2 reads SYDVKM. V shed 5 bases, J shed 1 base, and the junction held 7 bases outside the gene matches. The CDR3 here is CASSRRGGKNTGELFF. CDR3 nucleotide sequence: TGTGCCAGCAGTCGGAGGGGAGGGAAGAACACCGGGGAGCTGTTTTTT.

The rearrangement joins TRBV6-1 to TRBJ2-7; D is perhaps TRBD2 (6 bases). Germline V gives CDR1 MNHNS, CDR2 SASEGT. Trimming removed 3 bases from V and 1 base from J, with 22 bases in between. This CDR3 has 18 amino acids. The CDR3 DNA is TGTGCCAGCAGTGACAAACCCCCGGGACTTACCTATTCCTACGAGCAGTACTTC. Translated, it gives CASSDKPPGLTYSYEQYF.

This chain links TRBV9 with TRBJ2-3, with 7 positions matching TRBD2. This CDR3 spans 15 amino acids. The V and J ends lost 0 bases and 4 bases, in that order; junction bases with no gene match: 5. Germline CDR1 and CDR2: SGDLS and YYNGEE. The DNA for the CDR3 is TGTGCCAGCAGCGTAGACGGCGGGAGCGCAGATACGCAGTATTTT. It translates to CASSVDGGSADTQYF.

The chain is built from TRBV6-1 and TRBJ2-5; the match to TRBD1 covers 7 bases. The J segment lost 1 base and the V segment lost 3 bases, leaving 5 bases of the junction unmatched. CDR1 and CDR2 from the germline V gene are MNHNS and SASEGT. The CDR3 has 15 amino acids. CDR3 sequence reads: CASSETGISQETQYF. Here the CDR3 DNA reads TGTGCCAGCAGTGAGACAGGGATCTCCCAAGAGACCCAGTACTTC.

The rearrangement uses TRBV29-1 and TRBJ2-7, with 8 bases identical to TRBD2. This CDR3 spans 14 amino acids. Germline CDR1 and CDR2: SQVTM and ANQGSEA. The ends lost 5 bases at V and 3 bases at J; junction bases unmatched: 9. CDR3 in DNA: TGCAGCGTTTTAATACTAGCGGACAGCTACGAGCAGTACTTC. Its translation: CSVLILADSYEQYF.

The CDR3 reads CASSNTGTSGRTNNEQFF. CDR3 bases: TGTGCCAGCAGCAATACCGGGACTAGCGGGAGGACCAACAATGAGCAGTTCTTC. This chain uses TRBV21-1 with TRBJ2-1; the D call in the table, TRBD2, was not verified against the DNA. TRBV21-1 constitutes a pseudogene. This CDR3 is built from 18 residues.

The rearrangement uses TRBV2 and TRBJ2-7; TRBD2 might be the D (5 bases). V lost 8 bases, J lost 0 bases, and 14 bases lay in between. The germline V gene has CDR1 SNHLY and CDR2 FYNNEI. The CDR3 covers 14 residues. Here the CDR3 DNA reads TGTGCCAGCTGGGATGGGAGCGGCTCCTACGAGCAGTACTTC. This gives the protein CASWDGSGSYEQYF.

The rearrangement links TRBV2 to TRBJ2-5, with D tentatively TRBD1 (5 bases). Germline CDR1 is SNHLY and CDR2 is FYNNEI. V was shortened by 5 bases and J by 3 bases, with 22 bases between the two germline ends. The length of the CDR3 is 17 residues. The DNA of the CDR3 is TGTGCCAGCAGTAGAACCCAAACGTGGGGCAGTGAAGAGACCCAGTACTTC. Its protein is CASSRTQTWGSEETQYF.

V usage is TRBV6-5 and J usage is TRBJ1-2; perhaps TRBD1 as D (5 bases). Germline-derived CDR1 and CDR2 are MNHEY and SVGAGI. V lost 7 bases, J lost 4 bases, and 13 bases lay in between. This CDR3 comprises 13 residues. The CDR3 here is CASTLGGSYGYTF. CDR3 in DNA: TGTGCCAGCACCCTGGGGGGGAGCTATGGCTACACCTTC.

The chain combines TRBV29-1 with TRBJ2-2; 8 bases are a match to TRBD1. Germline CDR1 and CDR2: SQVTM and ANQGSEA. This CDR3 comprises 15 residues. V shed 6 bases, J shed 5 bases, and the junction held 11 bases outside the gene matches. This chain's CDR3 is CSVPDGTGLTGELFF. For the CDR3, the DNA is TGCAGCGTCCCGGACGGGACAGGTTTAACCGGGGAGCTGTTTTTT.

This chain connects TRBV5-6 to TRBJ2-3; D is uncertain. This CDR3 is built from 17 residues. In germline, CDR1 is SGHDT, CDR2 YYEEEE. Deletions cut 0 bases from V and 1 base from J, with 15 bases between. CDR3 sequence: CASSLANRVRGTDTQYF. As DNA, the CDR3 is TGTGCCAGCAGCTTGGCCAACAGAGTTCGAGGCACAGATACGCAGTATTTT.

The chain carries TRBV9 and TRBJ2-7, with 9 bases fitting TRBD1. V gave up 3 bases and J gave up 0 bases; unmatched junction bases: 4. Germline V gene lookup returns CDR1 SGDLS and CDR2 YYNGEE. This CDR3 comprises 15 residues. The CDR3 nucleotides read TGTGCCAGCAGCGGGGGGGGACAGGGCTCCTACGAGCAGTACTTC. It specifies CASSGGGQGSYEQYF.

The rearrangement links TRBV5-1 to TRBJ1-1, with D perhaps TRBD1 (5 bases). The germline V gene encodes CDR1 SGHRS and CDR2 YFSETQ. V was trimmed by 0 bases and J by 4 bases, leaving 13 bases between them. CDR3 size: 15 residues. CDR3 DNA: TGCGCCAGCAGCTTGGAAGGAGGGGAGGTCACTGAAGCTTTCTTT. It is translated as CASSLEGGEVTEAFF.

This chain links TRBV6-1 with TRBJ2-2; TRBD1 might be the D (6 bases). The CDR3 is made up of 16 amino acids. Germline V lookup: CDR1 MNHNS, CDR2 SASEGT. The V end was cut by 4 bases, the J end by 6 bases, with 18 bases between. The CDR3 region is CASSAWGQKEAGELFF. As DNA, the CDR3 is TGTGCCAGCAGTGCCTGGGGGCAGAAGGAGGCCGGGGAGCTGTTTTTT.

CDR3: CASSAWDRFSNQPQHF. As DNA, the CDR3 is TGTGCCAGCAGTGCGTGGGACAGGTTTAGCAATCAGCCCCAGCATTTT. The chain is built from TRBV28 and TRBJ1-5; 8 bases match TRBD1. From germline, CDR1 is MDHEN and CDR2 SYDVKM. The junction had 6 bases not matched to a gene; V was cut back by 5 bases and J by 0 bases. This CDR3 has 16 residues. Drawing the rest from reference TRBV28 and TRBJ1-5, the complete variable domain is DVKVTQSSRYLVKRTGEKVFLECVQDMDHENMFWYRQDPGLGLRLIYFSYDVKMKEKGDIPEGYSVSREKKERFSLILESASTNQTSMYLCASSAWDRFSNQPQHFGDGTRLSIL.

This rearrangement joins TRBV18 to TRBJ2-2, with a possible D match to TRBD2 (5 bases). Trimming stripped 1 base from V and 2 bases from J, with 8 bases between. This CDR3 comprises 15 residues. Germline-derived CDR1 and CDR2 are KGHSH and LQKENI. This CDR3 is CASSPLGLNTGELFF. CDR3 DNA sequence: TGTGCCAGCTCACCACTTGGACTCAACACCGGGGAGCTGTTTTTT.

This chain joins TRBV2 and TRBJ2-7, with 8 bases lining up with TRBD1. V trimming: 7 bases; J trimming: 2 bases; junction bases outside the gene matches: 10. CDR3 length equals 15 residues. Germline assignment: CDR1 SNHLY and CDR2 FYNNEI. The CDR3 DNA follows: TGTGCCAGCAAGGCGAGAGGGACAGGTGCCTACGAGCAGTACTTC. Its protein is CASKARGTGAYEQYF. Drawing the rest from reference TRBV2 and TRBJ2-7, the complete variable domain is EPEVTQTPSHQVTQMGQEVILRCVPISNHLYFYWYRQILGQKVEFLVSFYNNEISEKSEIFDDQFSVERPDGSNFTLKIRSTKLEDSAMYFCASKARGTGAYEQYFGPGTRLTVT.

The chain is built from TRBV4-1 and TRBJ2-4, with TRBD2 matching 9 bases. This CDR3 has 15 residues. CDR1 and CDR2 from the germline V gene are MGHRA and YSYEKL. V lost 0 bases and J lost 14; bases outside the gene matches: 11. The CDR3 loop reads CASSQDIREGLAKYF. CDR3 DNA: TGCGCCAGCAGCCAAGATATTAGGGAAGGACTAGCGAAGTACTTC.

The V and J genes are TRBV11-2 and TRBJ2-1; 7 nucleotides agree with TRBD1. CDR1 is SGHAT and CDR2 is FQNNGV in the germline V gene. With V trimmed by 0 bases and J by 7 bases, 6 bases remained unmatched. The CDR3 totals 15 residues. For the CDR3, the DNA is TGTGCCAGCAGCTTAGACAGGGGGATGGGGAATGAGCAGTTCTTC. Protein product: CASSLDRGMGNEQFF.

The V and J genes are TRBV11-2 and TRBJ1-1; D perhaps matches TRBD1 (6 bases). CDR3 length: 15 amino acids. V lost 2 bases, J lost 1 base, and 11 bases lay in between. CDR1 and CDR2 from the germline V gene are SGHAT and FQNNGV. CDR3 bases: TGTGCCAGCAGCTTACCAGGGGAATGGAACACTGAAGCTTTCTTT. This encodes CASSLPGEWNTEAFF.

The rearrangement uses TRBV4-1 and TRBJ1-5, with D tentatively TRBD1 (5 bases). The germline CDR1 and CDR2 sequences are MGHRA and YSYEKL. Trimming stripped 5 bases from V and 0 bases from J, with 17 bases between. The CDR3 length is 17 residues. As DNA, the CDR3 is TGCGCCAGCAGCTACAACCCGCAGGGTTATAGCAATCAGCCCCAGCATTTT. This encodes CASSYNPQGYSNQPQHF.

The gene calls are TRBV25-1 and TRBJ1-2; possibly TRBD1 for D (5 bases). CDR1 and CDR2 (germline): MGHDK, SYGVNS. The CDR3 extends over 13 amino acids. V shed 2 bases and J shed 10 bases, with 14 bases lying between them. CDR3 in DNA: TGTGCCAGCAGTGAAATAACAGACAGAGCCTACACCTTC. Its protein is CASSEITDRAYTF.

The chain has TRBV2 and TRBJ2-2, with 7 bases matching TRBD2. The CDR3 contains 13 residues. Germline V gene data show CDR1 as SNHLY and CDR2 as FYNNEI. With 8 bases clipped from V and 8 bases from J, the junction kept 8 bases outside the gene matches. CDR3 in DNA: TGTGCCAGCGGGGGGGGTCTGTCTGGGGAGCTGTTTTTT. This gives the protein CASGGGLSGELFF.

The V and J genes are TRBV7-6 and TRBJ2-3, with TRBD1 matching over 7 bases. Germline CDR1 and CDR2: SGHVS and FNYEAQ. The V segment lost 4 bases and the J segment 4 bases; nucleotides outside the gene matches: 5. The CDR3 runs 14 residues. The CDR3, as DNA: TGTGCCAGCAGCTCCGCCGACAGGGCAGATACGCAGTATTTT. It translates to CASSSADRADTQYF.

The rearrangement joins TRBV13 to TRBJ1-5; 12 nucleotides match TRBD1. The CDR3 covers 14 residues. The germline CDR1 and CDR2 sequences are PRHDT and FYEKMQ (reference sequence). V shed 5 bases and J 7 bases; nucleotides not matched to a gene: 3. The chain's CDR3 is CASSMGQGAQPQHF. CDR3 bases: TGTGCCAGCAGCATGGGACAGGGGGCACAGCCCCAGCATTTT.

The chain links TRBV10-3 to TRBJ1-1, with TRBD1 identical over 9 bases. Germline CDR1 and CDR2: ENHRY and SYGVKD. V trimming: 0 bases; J trimming: 9 bases; junction bases outside the gene matches: 11. CDR3 length: 16 residues. CDR3 protein: CAISESAFDRGRKAFF. For the CDR3, the DNA is TGTGCCATCAGTGAGTCGGCCTTCGACAGGGGGAGAAAAGCTTTCTTT.

The chain couples TRBV5-1 to TRBJ2-7, with 9 bases identical to TRBD1. The germline V gene has CDR1 SGHRS and CDR2 YFSETQ. V dropped 3 bases and J dropped 1; count of bases not matched to a gene: 11. This CDR3 is built from 17 residues. The DNA for the CDR3 is TGCGCCAGCAGCTGGAGGGTGGGACAGGGCCTATCCTACGAGCAGTACTTC. Its protein product is CASSWRVGQGLSYEQYF. The full variable domain, with the rest looked up from reference TRBV5-1 and TRBJ2-7, is KAGVTQTPRYLIKTRGQQVTLSCSPISGHRSVSWYQQTPGQGLQFLFEYFSETQRNKGNFPGRFSGRQFSNSRSEMNVSTLELGDSALYLCASSWRVGQGLSYEQYFGPGTRLTVT.

The genes are TRBV4-3 and TRBJ2-1; possibly TRBD2 for D (5 bases). Trimming shortened V by 3 bases and J by 0 bases, and 18 bases separated the two germline ends. The CDR3 length is 18 residues. Germline loops: CDR1 LGHNA, CDR2 YSLEER. The CDR3 here is CASSQGGLRGISYNEQFF. The CDR3 bases are TGCGCCAGCAGCCAGGGTGGGCTGCGAGGGATCTCCTACAATGAGCAGTTCTTC.